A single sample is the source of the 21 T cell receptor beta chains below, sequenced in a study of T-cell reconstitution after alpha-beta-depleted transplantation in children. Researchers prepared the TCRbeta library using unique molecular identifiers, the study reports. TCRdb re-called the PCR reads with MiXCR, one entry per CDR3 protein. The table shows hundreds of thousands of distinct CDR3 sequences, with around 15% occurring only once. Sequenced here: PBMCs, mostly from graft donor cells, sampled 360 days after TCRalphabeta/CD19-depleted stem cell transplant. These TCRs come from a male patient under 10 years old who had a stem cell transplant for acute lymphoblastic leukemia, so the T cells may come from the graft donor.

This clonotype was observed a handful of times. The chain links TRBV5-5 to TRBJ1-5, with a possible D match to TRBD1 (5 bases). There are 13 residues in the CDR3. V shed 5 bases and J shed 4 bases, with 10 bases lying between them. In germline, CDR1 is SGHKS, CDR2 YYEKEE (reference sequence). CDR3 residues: CASRLRENQPQHF. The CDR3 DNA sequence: TGTGCCAGCAGACTCAGGGAGAATCAGCCCCAGCATTTT.

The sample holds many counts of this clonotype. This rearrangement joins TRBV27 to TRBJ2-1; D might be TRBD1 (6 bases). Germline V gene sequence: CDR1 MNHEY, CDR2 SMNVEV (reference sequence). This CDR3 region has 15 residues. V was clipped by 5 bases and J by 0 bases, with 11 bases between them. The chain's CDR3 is CASSPDRSSYNEQFF. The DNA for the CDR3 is TGTGCCAGCAGTCCCGACAGGAGCTCCTACAATGAGCAGTTCTTC.

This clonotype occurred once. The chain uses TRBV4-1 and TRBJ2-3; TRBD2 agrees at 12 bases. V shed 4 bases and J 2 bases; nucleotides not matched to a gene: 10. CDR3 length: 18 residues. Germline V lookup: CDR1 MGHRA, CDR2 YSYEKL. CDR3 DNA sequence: TGCGCCAGCAGCCTATCTCGACTAGCGGGAGAAGACACAGATACGCAGTATTTT. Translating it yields CASSLSRLAGEDTDTQYF.

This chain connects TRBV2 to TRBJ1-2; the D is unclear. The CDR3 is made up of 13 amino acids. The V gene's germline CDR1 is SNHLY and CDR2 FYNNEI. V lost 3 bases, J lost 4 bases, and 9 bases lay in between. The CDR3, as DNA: TGTGCCAGCAGTGATCCCGGCCCCTATGGCTACACCTTC. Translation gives CASSDPGPYGYTF.

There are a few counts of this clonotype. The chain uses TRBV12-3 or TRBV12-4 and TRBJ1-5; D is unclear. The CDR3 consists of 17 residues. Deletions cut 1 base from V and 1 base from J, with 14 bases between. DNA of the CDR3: TGTGCCAGCAGTTTAGTTAGCCGGGAACCAAGCAATCAGCCCCAGCATTTT. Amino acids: CASSLVSREPSNQPQHF.

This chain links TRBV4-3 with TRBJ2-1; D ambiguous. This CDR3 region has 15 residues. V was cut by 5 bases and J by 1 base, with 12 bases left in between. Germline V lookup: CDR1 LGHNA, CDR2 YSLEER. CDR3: CASSKDPISYNEQFF. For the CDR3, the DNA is TGCGCCAGCAGCAAGGACCCGATTTCCTACAATGAGCAGTTCTTC.

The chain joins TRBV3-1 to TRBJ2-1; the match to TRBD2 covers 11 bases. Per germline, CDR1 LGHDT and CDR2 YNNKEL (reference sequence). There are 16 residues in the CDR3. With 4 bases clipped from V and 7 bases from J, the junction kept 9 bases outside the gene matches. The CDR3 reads CASSPRRASGRNEQFF. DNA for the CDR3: TGTGCCAGCAGCCCCCGTCGGGCTAGCGGGAGGAATGAGCAGTTCTTC.

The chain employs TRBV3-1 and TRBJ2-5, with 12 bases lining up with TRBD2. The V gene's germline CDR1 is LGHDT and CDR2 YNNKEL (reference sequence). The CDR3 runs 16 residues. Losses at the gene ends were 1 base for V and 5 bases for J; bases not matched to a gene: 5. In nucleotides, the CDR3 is TGTGCCAGCAGCCAAGCGACTAGCGGGAGTGGCGAGACCCAGTACTTC. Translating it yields CASSQATSGSGETQYF.

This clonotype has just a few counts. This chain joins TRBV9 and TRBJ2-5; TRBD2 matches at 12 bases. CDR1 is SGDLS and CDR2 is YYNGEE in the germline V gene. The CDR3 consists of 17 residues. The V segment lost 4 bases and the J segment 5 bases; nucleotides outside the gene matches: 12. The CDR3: CASSFRPMTSGSETQYF. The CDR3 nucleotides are TGTGCCAGCAGCTTCCGACCTATGACTAGCGGGAGTGAGACCCAGTACTTC.

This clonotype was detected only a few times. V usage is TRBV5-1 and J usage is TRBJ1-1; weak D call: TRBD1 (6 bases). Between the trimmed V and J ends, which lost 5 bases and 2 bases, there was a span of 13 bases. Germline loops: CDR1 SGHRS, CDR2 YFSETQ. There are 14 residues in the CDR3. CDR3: CASSTDSTNTEAFF. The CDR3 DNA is TGCGCCAGCAGTACGGACAGCACCAACACTGAAGCTTTCTTT.

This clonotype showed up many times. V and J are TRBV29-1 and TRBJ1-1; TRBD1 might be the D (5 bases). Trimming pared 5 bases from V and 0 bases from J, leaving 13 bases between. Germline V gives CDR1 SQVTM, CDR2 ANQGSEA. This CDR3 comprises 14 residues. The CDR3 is CSVRMADMNTEAFF. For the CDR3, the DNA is TGCAGCGTTAGAATGGCGGACATGAACACTGAAGCTTTCTTT.

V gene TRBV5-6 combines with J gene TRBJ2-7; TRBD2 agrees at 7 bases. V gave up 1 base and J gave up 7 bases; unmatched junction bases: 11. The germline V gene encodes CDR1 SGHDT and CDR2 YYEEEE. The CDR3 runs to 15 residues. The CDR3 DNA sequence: TGTGCCAGCAGCTTGTTGACAGTGACCGGGGGGGAGCAGTACTTC. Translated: CASSLLTVTGGEQYF.

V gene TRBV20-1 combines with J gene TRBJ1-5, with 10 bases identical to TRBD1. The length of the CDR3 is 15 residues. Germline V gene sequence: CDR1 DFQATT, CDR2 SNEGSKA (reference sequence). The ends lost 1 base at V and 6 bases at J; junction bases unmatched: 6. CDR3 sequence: CSARGHGDRGQPQHF. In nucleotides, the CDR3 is TGCAGTGCTAGAGGACATGGGGACAGGGGTCAGCCCCAGCATTTT.

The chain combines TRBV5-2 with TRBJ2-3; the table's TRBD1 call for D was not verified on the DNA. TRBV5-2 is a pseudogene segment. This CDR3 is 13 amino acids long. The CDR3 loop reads CAMAPGGGDTQYF. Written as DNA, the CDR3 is TGTGCCATGGCCCCGGGGGGGGGAGATACGCAGTATTTT.

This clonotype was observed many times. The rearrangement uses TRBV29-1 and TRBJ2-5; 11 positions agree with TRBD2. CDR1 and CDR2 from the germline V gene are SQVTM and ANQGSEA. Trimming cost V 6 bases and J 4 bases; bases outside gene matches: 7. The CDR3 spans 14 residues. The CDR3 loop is CSVQLAGARETQYF. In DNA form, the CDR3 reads TGCAGCGTCCAACTAGCGGGAGCCCGAGAGACCCAGTACTTC.

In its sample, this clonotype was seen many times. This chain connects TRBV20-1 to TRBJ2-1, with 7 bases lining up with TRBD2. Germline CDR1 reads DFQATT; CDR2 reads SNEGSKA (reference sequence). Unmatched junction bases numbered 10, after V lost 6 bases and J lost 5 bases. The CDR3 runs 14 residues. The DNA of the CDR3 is TGCAGTGCGGGAGCGGGGCCCGCCCACAATGAGCAGTTCTTC. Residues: CSAGAGPAHNEQFF.

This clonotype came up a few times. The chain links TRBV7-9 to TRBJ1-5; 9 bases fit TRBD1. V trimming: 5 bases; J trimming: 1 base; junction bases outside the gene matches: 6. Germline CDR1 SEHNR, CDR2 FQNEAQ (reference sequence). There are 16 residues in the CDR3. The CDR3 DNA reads TGTGCCAGCAGCCCGGGGACAGGGACGAGCAATCAGCCCCAGCATTTT. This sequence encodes CASSPGTGTSNQPQHF.

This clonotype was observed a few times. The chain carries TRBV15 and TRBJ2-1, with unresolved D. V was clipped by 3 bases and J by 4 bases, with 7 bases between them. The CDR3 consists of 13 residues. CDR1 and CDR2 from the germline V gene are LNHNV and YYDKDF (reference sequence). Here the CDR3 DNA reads TGTGCCACCAGCAGTGAACCTTACAATGAGCAGTTCTTC. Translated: CATSSEPYNEQFF.

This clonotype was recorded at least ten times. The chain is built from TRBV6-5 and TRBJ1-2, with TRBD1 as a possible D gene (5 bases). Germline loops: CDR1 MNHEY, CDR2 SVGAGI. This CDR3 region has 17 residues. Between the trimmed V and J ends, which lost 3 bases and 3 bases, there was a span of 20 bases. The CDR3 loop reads CASSYRPGPGIDYGYTF. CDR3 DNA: TGTGCCAGCAGTTATCGCCCTGGCCCAGGGATCGACTATGGCTACACCTTC.

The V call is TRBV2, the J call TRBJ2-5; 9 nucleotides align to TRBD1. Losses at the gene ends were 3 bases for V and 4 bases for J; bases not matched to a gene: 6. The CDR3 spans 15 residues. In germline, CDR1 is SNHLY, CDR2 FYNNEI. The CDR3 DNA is TGTGCCAGCAGTGAGCTGGGACAGGGAAGAGAGACCCAGTACTTC. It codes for CASSELGQGRETQYF. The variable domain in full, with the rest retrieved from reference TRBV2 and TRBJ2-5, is EPEVTQTPSHQVTQMGQEVILRCVPISNHLYFYWYRQILGQKVEFLVSFYNNEISEKSEIFDDQFSVERPDGSNFTLKIRSTKLEDSAMYFCASSELGQGRETQYFGPGTRLLVL.

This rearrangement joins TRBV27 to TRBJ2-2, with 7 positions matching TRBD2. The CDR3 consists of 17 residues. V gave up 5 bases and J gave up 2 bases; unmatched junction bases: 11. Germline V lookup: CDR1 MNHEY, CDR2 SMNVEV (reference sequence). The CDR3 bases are TGTGCCAGCAGTACTCTCCGGCTAGCGGTTAACACCGGGGAGCTGTTTTTT. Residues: CASSTLRLAVNTGELFF.